This T cell receptor beta chain was obtained from a study of blood T cell repertoires in COVID-19. Germline CDR1 reads SGHNT; CDR2 reads YYREEE (reference sequence). V was clipped by 0 bases and J by 4 bases, with 16 bases between them. The CDR3 is 16 amino acids. The method was immunoSEQ multiplex PCR; TCRdb's version includes in-frame clones alone and lacks a portion of them. Here the sample spans roughly 190,000 clones, 80% to 90% being singletons. The sample consisted of peripheral blood. The genes are TRBV5-4 and TRBJ1-2, with unresolved D. This receptor was taken from a man aged 45 to 65 with active or convalescent COVID-19. The CDR3: CASSLARQSGGYGYTF. The CDR3 DNA reads as TGTGCCAGCAGCTTGGCGAGGCAGTCTGGTGGCTATGGCTACACCTTC.